This is a list of T cell receptor beta chains from one sample in a study of CD8+ T cells in alopecia areata. Generated by immunoSEQ multiplex PCR, the TCRdb table keeps only in-frame clones and is missing some. This table has approximately 210,000 clones, roughly 40% appearing once. The material was CD4+ T cells sorted from blood, obtained at approximately week 36, from a patient treated with tofacitinib. These receptors were collected from a human donor with alopecia areata. The CDR3 runs from the conserved cysteine through the conserved F or W. A D gene is named only where the DNA matches it firmly. A row's size may be missing; if present it is once, few, many or a size class.

j_call,v_call,clone_size,d_call,cdr3_nt,cdr3_aa
TRBJ1-1,TRBV30,-,TRBD1,TGTGCCTCGGACAGGGGCCAGAACACTGAAGCTTTCTTT,CASDRGQNTEAFF
TRBJ2-5,TRBV5-1,-,-,TGCGCCAGCAGCTTGAACTCCCAGGGGACTCAAGAGACCCAGTACTTC,CASSLNSQGTQETQYF
TRBJ1-4,TRBV18,-,-,TGTGCCAGCTCACCTGATATGGGTGAAAAACTGTTTTTT,CASSPDMGEKLFF
TRBJ2-3,TRBV15,-,TRBD1,TGTGCCACCAGCAGACTACAGGGGGCTGCAGATACGCAGTATTTT,CATSRLQGAADTQYF
TRBJ1-1,TRBV4-2,-,-,TGTGCCAGCAGCCAAGCCGTGGGGAGCACTGAAGCTTTCTTT,CASSQAVGSTEAFF
TRBJ2-7,TRBV14,few,-,TGTGCCAGCAGTACAGGACTCGAGCAGTACTTC,CASSTGLEQYF
TRBJ2-1,TRBV15,-,TRBD2,TGTGCCACCAGACTAGCGGGAGGACTCAATGAGCAGTTCTTC,CATRLAGGLNEQFF
TRBJ1-1,TRBV7-9,few,-,TGTGCCAGCAGCTTACAGGGTCGCACTGAAGCTTTCTTT,CASSLQGRTEAFF
TRBJ1-3,TRBV29-1,few,-,TGCAGCGTTGGGGACACGGGAAACACCATATATTTT,CSVGDTGNTIYF
TRBJ2-5,TRBV5-1,few,TRBD2,TGCGCCAGCAGCCCGGGACTAGCCGAGACCCAGTACTTC,CASSPGLAETQYF
TRBJ2-1,TRBV9,many,-,TGTGCCAGCAGCGTAGGGTCCTCAGGGGCGGATGAGCAGTTCTTC,CASSVGSSGADEQFF
TRBJ2-5,TRBV19,few,-,TGTGCCAGTAGACCGGGTGGCAGCCAAGAGACCCAGTACTTC,CASRPGGSQETQYF
TRBJ2-6,TRBV30,few,TRBD1,TGTGCCTGGGATGGACAGGCGAAGGGGGCCAACGTCCTGACTTTC,CAWDGQAKGANVLTF
TRBJ1-4,TRBV7-6,few,TRBD1,TGTGCCAGCAGCTTATCGGTAGGACAGGGAGGAAGTGAAAAACTGTTTTTT,CASSLSVGQGGSEKLFF
TRBJ2-7,TRBV6-5,-,-,TGTGCCAGCAGTTCCTCGGCCAGGCCCACCTACGAGCAGTACTTC,CASSSSARPTYEQYF
TRBJ2-7,TRBV7-2,-,-,TGTGCCAGCAGCTGGCCCGAGAGCTCCTACGAGCAGTACTTC,CASSWPESSYEQYF
TRBJ2-3,TRBV14,-,-,TGTGCCAGCAGCCGAAACTTGGGGACAGATACGCAGTATTTT,CASSRNLGTDTQYF
TRBJ2-3,TRBV10-3,-,TRBD1,TGTGCCATCAGTGAGTCAGACAGGGGGGCCAGAGATACGCAGTATTTT,CAISESDRGARDTQYF
TRBJ2-3,TRBV29-1,-,-,TGCAGCCCCGATCTCGGCGACGCGCAGTATTTT,CSPDLGDAQYF
TRBJ2-1,TRBV29-1,-,-,TGCAGCGGCCGCTCCCTAGCCACGGGGCACAATGAGCAGTTCTTC,CSGRSLATGHNEQFF
TRBJ2-5,TRBV30,-,-,TGTGCCTGGGCCCTGGCCACCACGAGGACCCAGTACTTC,CAWALATTRTQYF
TRBJ2-5,TRBV7-3,few,-,TGTGCCAGCAGCTTGGGACCACAAGAGACCCAGTACTTC,CASSLGPQETQYF
TRBJ2-5,TRBV7-8,-,-,TGTGCCAGCAGCTTTGGTGGAGAGACCCAGTACTTC,CASSFGGETQYF
TRBJ2-1,TRBV7-9,-,-,TGTGCCAGCAGCGCGGGACTGCGGGGCCAGGATGAGCAGTTCTTC,CASSAGLRGQDEQFF
TRBJ2-5,TRBV9,-,TRBD2,TGTGCCAGCAGCGTGTTTTTGGCGCGGACTAGCGGAGGACAAGAGACCCAGTACTTC,CASSVFLARTSGGQETQYF
TRBJ2-5,TRBV28,-,-,TGTGCCAGCAGTACTCAAGAGACCCAGTACTTC,CASSTQETQYF
TRBJ1-1,TRBV7-9,few,TRBD1,TGTGCCAGCAGCCGGACAGGGAACACTGAAGCTTTCTTT,CASSRTGNTEAFF
TRBJ2-1,TRBV18,few,TRBD2,TGTGCCAGCTCAGATCTAGCGGGAGGGCCGAATGAGCAGTTCTTC,CASSDLAGGPNEQFF
TRBJ1-2,TRBV30,-,-,TGTGCCTGGAGTGACAGGGACGGCTACACCTTC,CAWSDRDGYTF
TRBJ2-7,TRBV6-5,few,-,TGTGCCAGCAGTTGGGACTGGTCCTACGAGCAGTACTTC,CASSWDWSYEQYF
TRBJ1-5,TRBV6-5,once,-,TGTGCCAGCAGTTACTCGACGAATCAGCCCCAGCATTTT,CASSYSTNQPQHF
TRBJ2-3,TRBV7-3,-,TRBD2,TGTGCCAGCAGCCAAAGTCCCGGGACTAGAGATACGCAGTATTTT,CASSQSPGTRDTQYF
TRBJ2-1,TRBV7-2,few,TRBD1,TGTGCCAGCAGTGCTACAGGGGTCGGACGACAGTTCTTC,CASSATGVGRQFF
TRBJ2-7,TRBV29-1,few,TRBD2,TGCAGCGTTTACCTAGGCGGGAGTCGATACGAGCAGTACTTC,CSVYLGGSRYEQYF
TRBJ1-2,TRBV11-2,few,-,TGTGCCAGCAGCGTAGAGGTCTGGGGAAGTGGCTACACCTTC,CASSVEVWGSGYTF
TRBJ1-2,TRBV6-1,-,-,TGTGCCAGCAGTGAATTAGGTCGGGAGGGTGGCTACACCTTC,CASSELGREGGYTF
TRBJ2-1,TRBV7-8,many,-,TGTGCCAGCAGCCCCCTAGCGACAGGATACAATGAGCAGTTCTTC,CASSPLATGYNEQFF
TRBJ1-4,TRBV29-1,-,-,TGCAGCGTTCAACAGGGACTCCCGGAACTATTTTTT,CSVQQGLPELFF